These 23 T cell receptor beta chains came from one sample sequenced in a study of cytomegalovirus exposure and HLA in healthy donors. Primers: 60 Vbeta forward and 13 Jbeta reverse. TCRdb keeps only in-frame clones here, not all; method: immunoSEQ multiplex PCR. The sample includes roughly 130,000 clones, 74% seen only once; the top ten take around 5.5%. The sample was PBMCs. All receptors derive from a woman aged 45-60 years in good health and CMV-seropositive.

V usage is TRBV2 and J usage is TRBJ2-6; D is unresolved. Germline CDR1 is SNHLY and CDR2 is FYNNEI. The germline V and J ends were trimmed by 4 bases and 2 bases, with 9 bases remaining between them. This CDR3 comprises 15 residues. DNA of the CDR3: TGTGCCAGCAGTGTGGTGGCCACTGGGGCCAACGTCCTGACTTTC. Protein product: CASSVVATGANVLTF. The whole variable domain, remainder taken from reference TRBV2 and TRBJ2-6, is EPEVTQTPSHQVTQMGQEVILRCVPISNHLYFYWYRQILGQKVEFLVSFYNNEISEKSEIFDDQFSVERPDGSNFTLKIRSTKLEDSAMYFCASSVVATGANVLTFGAGSRLTVL.

As for this clone: Other nucleotide sequences in the sample specify the same CDR3. The rearrangement links TRBV4-1 to TRBJ1-2; perhaps TRBD1 as D (5 bases). V shed 1 base and J shed 0 bases, with 12 bases lying between them. This CDR3 has 16 residues. The germline V gene encodes CDR1 MGHRA and CDR2 YSYEKL. The CDR3 DNA is TGCGCCAGCAGCCAAGGGGGCCAGGGTTCTAACTATGGCTACACCTTC. Translated: CASSQGGQGSNYGYTF.

The chain carries TRBV9 and TRBJ1-6; TRBD1 might be the D (5 bases). Trimming shortened V by 1 base and J by 8 bases, and 19 bases separated the two germline ends. The CDR3 runs 17 residues. Germline V gene sequence: CDR1 SGDLS, CDR2 YYNGEE. The CDR3 loop is CASSVMAQGGVYSPLHF. The CDR3 nucleotides are TGTGCCAGCAGCGTAATGGCTCAGGGAGGGGTGTATTCACCCCTCCACTTT.

CDR3 sequence reads: CASSVSGSGGTDTQYF. For the CDR3, the DNA is TGTGCCAGCAGCGTAAGTGGAAGCGGGGGCACAGATACGCAGTATTTT. The chain has TRBV9 and TRBJ2-3; 7 bases line up with TRBD2. The J segment lost 1 base and the V segment lost 1 base, leaving 6 bases of the junction unmatched. The CDR3 length is 16 residues. The germline V gene encodes CDR1 SGDLS and CDR2 YYNGEE.

The chain couples TRBV2 to TRBJ1-5; 7 bases are a match to TRBD1. Germline V gene data show CDR1 as SNHLY and CDR2 as FYNNEI. The V segment lost 8 bases and the J segment 15 bases; nucleotides outside the gene matches: 10. CDR3 length: 11 amino acids. CDR3 nucleotides: TGTGCCAGCTCCCAGGGACAGACGGGGCATTTT. Its translation: CASSQGQTGHF. Filled out from reference TRBV2 and TRBJ1-5, the complete variable domain reads EPEVTQTPSHQVTQMGQEVILRCVPISNHLYFYWYRQILGQKVEFLVSFYNNEISEKSEIFDDQFSVERPDGSNFTLKIRSTKLEDSAMYFCASSQGQTGHFGDGTRLSIL.

About this clone itself: The same CDR3 also results from other DNA sequences found in this sample. The V and J genes are TRBV5-6 and TRBJ1-6; D gene unclear. This CDR3 has 15 amino acids. Germline lookup yields CDR1 SGHDT and CDR2 YYEEEE. The germline V and J ends were trimmed by 1 base and 8 bases, with 13 bases remaining between them. CDR3 DNA sequence: TGTGCCAGCAGCTTGTACAGCACTGCTGATTCACCCCTCCACTTT. This translates into CASSLYSTADSPLHF.

The rearrangement uses TRBV18 and TRBJ2-1; the match to TRBD2 covers 11 bases. Germline V gene data show CDR1 as KGHSH and CDR2 as LQKENI. The CDR3 runs to 24 residues. V dropped 3 bases and J dropped 1; count of bases not matched to a gene: 26. The CDR3 spells CASSPLLKIAGGLPFQISYNEQFF. The CDR3 region has the DNA TGTGCCAGCTCACCGCTCCTAAAAATAGCGGGGGGGCTCCCTTTCCAAATTTCCTACAATGAGCAGTTCTTC.

The CDR3 loop reads CASSFGQGNEKLFF. CDR3 DNA: TGTGCCAGCAGTTTTGGACAGGGTAATGAAAAACTGTTTTTT. The chain uses TRBV7-9 and TRBJ1-4; 8 nucleotides agree with TRBD1. Looked up from germline, CDR1 is SEHNR and CDR2 is FQNEAQ (reference sequence). After removal of 6 bases from V and 4 bases from J, the junction contained 4 bases not matched to a gene. The CDR3 spans 14 residues. Full variable domain (outside the CDR3, taken from reference TRBV7-9 and TRBJ1-4): DTGVSQNPRHKITKRGQNVTFRCDPISEHNRLYWYRQTLGQGPEFLTYFQNEAQLEKSRLLSDRFSAERPKGSFSTLEIQRTEQGDSAMYLCASSFGQGNEKLFFGSGTQLSVL.

CDR3 sequence reads: CASNRGGRETQYF. CDR3 coding DNA: TGTGCCAGCAATCGCGGGGGGCGGGAGACCCAGTACTTC. The genes are TRBV7-2 and TRBJ2-5, with TRBD2 matching 8 bases. The CDR3 covers 13 residues. Germline CDR1 SGHTA, CDR2 FQGNSA. Trimming removed 7 bases from V and 5 bases from J; junction bases left unmatched: 6.

V gene TRBV11-3 combines with J gene TRBJ2-2; TRBD2 matches at 11 bases. Germline values: CDR1 SGHNT, CDR2 YENEEA. This CDR3 region has 17 residues. The trim removed 3 bases at V and 3 bases at J, leaving 6 bases unmatched. The CDR3 nucleotides are TGTGCCAGCAGCTTCCTGACTAGCGGGGCCCACACCGGGGAGCTGTTTTTT. Translation gives CASSFLTSGAHTGELFF.

A word on this clone: Other DNA variants within this sample encode the same CDR3. V usage is TRBV11-3 and J usage is TRBJ2-5, with D possibly matching TRBD1 (5 bases). The germline gives CDR1 SGHNT, CDR2 YENEEA. V shed 4 bases and J shed 1 base, with 7 bases lying between them. This CDR3 has 13 residues. The CDR3 DNA follows: TGTGCCAGCAGCTCTGACAGCCAAGAGACCCAGTACTTC. Encoded protein: CASSSDSQETQYF.

The chain has TRBV28 and TRBJ1-1; D ambiguous. The CDR3 is 14 amino acids. The V and J ends lost 2 bases and 1 base respectively, with 8 bases between them. CDR1 MDHEN and CDR2 SYDVKM come from the germline V gene. The CDR3 bases are TGTGCCAGCAGTTTACCCTCTCGGAACACTGAAGCTTTCTTT. Protein: CASSLPSRNTEAFF.

V is TRBV21-1 and J is TRBJ2-1; the table calls TRBD1, which could not be checked here. TRBV21-1 represents a pseudogene. This CDR3 is built from 15 residues. For the CDR3, the DNA is TGTGCCAACCCTGAAGACAGGGGGTCCTACAATGAGCAGTTCTTC. Residues: CANPEDRGSYNEQFF.

The chain has TRBV20-1 and TRBJ2-5, with D uncertain. The V gene lost 7 bases and the J gene lost 5 bases, with 11 bases spanning the gap. The CDR3 is 11 amino acids. CDR1 DFQATT and CDR2 SNEGSKA come from the germline V gene (reference sequence). The CDR3 here is CSVRSLETQYF. CDR3 nucleotide sequence: TGCAGTGTTAGGAGCTTGGAGACCCAGTACTTC.

This clone occurred a few times. Other DNA sequences in the same sample also yield this CDR3. This chain links TRBV2 with TRBJ2-1; 8 nucleotides agree with TRBD1. The V gene end was trimmed by 6 bases and the J gene end by 10 bases; junction bases not matched to a gene: 8. The CDR3 loop spans 13 amino acids. Germline CDR1 reads SNHLY; CDR2 reads FYNNEI. Here the CDR3 reads CASSAGTGGEQFF. In DNA form, the CDR3 reads TGTGCCAGCAGCGCCGGGACAGGCGGGGAGCAGTTCTTC.

The genes are TRBV12-5 and TRBJ1-1, with D possibly being TRBD1 (5 bases). V lost 0 bases, J lost 7 bases, and 15 bases lay in between. The CDR3 covers 15 residues. The germline CDR1 and CDR2 sequences are LGHNT and FRNRAP. The CDR3 loop is CASGLVPGGRDEAFF. The CDR3 nucleotides read TGTGCTAGTGGTTTGGTCCCCGGGGGAAGGGATGAAGCTTTCTTT.

This clone was found a few times. In DNA form, the CDR3 reads TGTGCCAGCAGCTTGCTACAGGACACTGAAGCTTTCTTT. Amino acids: CASSLLQDTEAFF. The J gene is TRBJ1-1, the V gene TRBV7-9, with D possibly matching TRBD1 (5 bases). CDR3 length: 13 amino acids. From germline, CDR1 is SEHNR and CDR2 FQNEAQ (reference sequence). V lost 3 bases to trimming and J lost 3 bases, with 8 bases between them.

The gene calls are TRBV27 and TRBJ1-2, with D perhaps TRBD1 (6 bases). This CDR3 spans 15 amino acids. Germline V gives CDR1 MNHEY, CDR2 SMNVEV (reference sequence). V shed 2 bases and J shed 0 bases, with 10 bases lying between them. For the CDR3, the DNA is TGTGCCAGCAGTTTAGCAGGGGCTTCTAACTATGGCTACACCTTC. It is translated as CASSLAGASNYGYTF.

The genes are TRBV5-5 and TRBJ1-2; D is uncertain. Trimming left V 4 bases short and J 2 bases short, with 9 bases between. Germline CDR1 and CDR2: SGHKS and YYEKEE (reference sequence). This CDR3 contains 13 residues. The CDR3 here is CASSQAPNYGYTF. The CDR3 DNA is TGTGCCAGCAGCCAGGCGCCCAACTATGGCTACACCTTC.

The gene calls are TRBV2 and TRBJ2-7; 8 bases agree with TRBD2. The CDR3 has 15 amino acids. Germline V gene data show CDR1 as SNHLY and CDR2 as FYNNEI. The junction had 9 bases not matched to a gene; V was cut back by 5 bases and J by 3 bases. Written as DNA, the CDR3 is TGTGCCAGCAGTTTCCCCGGGGGGGTGAACTACGAGCAGTACTTC. Amino acid sequence: CASSFPGGVNYEQYF.

This chain links TRBV7-8 with TRBJ1-5; a possible D gene is TRBD1 (5 bases). The CDR3 covers 16 residues. V was shortened by 1 base and J by 4 bases, with 14 bases between the two germline ends. Germline CDR1 is SGHVS and CDR2 is FQNEAQ. The CDR3 nucleotides are TGTGCCAGCAGCTTAGTCGGAGGGAGGGGTAATCAGCCCCAGCATTTT. Its protein product is CASSLVGGRGNQPQHF.

This chain links TRBV6-1 with TRBJ2-7; TRBD1 is a possible D gene (6 bases). Germline CDR1 MNHNS, CDR2 SASEGT. V was shortened by 8 bases and J by 5 bases, with 19 bases between the two germline ends. This CDR3 region has 14 residues. CDR3 region: CASSRDTSYDEQYF. DNA of the CDR3: TGTGCCAGCTCCCGGGACACATCATACGACGAGCAGTACTTC.

The chain recombines TRBV7-9 with TRBJ1-2; 11 bases agree with TRBD1. The CDR3 sequence is 18 residues long. V shed 5 bases and J 4 bases; nucleotides not matched to a gene: 15. Germline V gene sequence: CDR1 SEHNR, CDR2 FQNEAQ (reference sequence). CDR3 sequence reads: CASSPGRTGGRRFYGYTF. The CDR3 DNA reads as TGTGCCAGCAGCCCCGGGAGGACAGGGGGCCGGAGATTCTATGGCTACACCTTC.